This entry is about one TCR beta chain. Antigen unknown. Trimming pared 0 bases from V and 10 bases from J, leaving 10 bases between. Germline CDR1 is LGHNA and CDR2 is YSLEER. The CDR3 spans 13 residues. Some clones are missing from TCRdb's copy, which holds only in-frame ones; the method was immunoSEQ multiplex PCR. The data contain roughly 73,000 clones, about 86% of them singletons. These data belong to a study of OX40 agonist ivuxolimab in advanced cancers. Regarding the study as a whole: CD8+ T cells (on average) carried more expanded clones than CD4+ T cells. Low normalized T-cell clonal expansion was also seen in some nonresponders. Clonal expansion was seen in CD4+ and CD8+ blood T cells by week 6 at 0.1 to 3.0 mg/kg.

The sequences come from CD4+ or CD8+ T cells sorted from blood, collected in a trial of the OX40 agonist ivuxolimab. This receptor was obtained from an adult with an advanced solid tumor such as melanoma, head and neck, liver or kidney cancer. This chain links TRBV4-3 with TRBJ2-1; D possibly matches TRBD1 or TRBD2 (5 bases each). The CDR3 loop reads CASSQEPWDEQFF. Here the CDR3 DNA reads TGCGCCAGCAGCCAAGAGCCTTGGGACGAGCAGTTCTTC.